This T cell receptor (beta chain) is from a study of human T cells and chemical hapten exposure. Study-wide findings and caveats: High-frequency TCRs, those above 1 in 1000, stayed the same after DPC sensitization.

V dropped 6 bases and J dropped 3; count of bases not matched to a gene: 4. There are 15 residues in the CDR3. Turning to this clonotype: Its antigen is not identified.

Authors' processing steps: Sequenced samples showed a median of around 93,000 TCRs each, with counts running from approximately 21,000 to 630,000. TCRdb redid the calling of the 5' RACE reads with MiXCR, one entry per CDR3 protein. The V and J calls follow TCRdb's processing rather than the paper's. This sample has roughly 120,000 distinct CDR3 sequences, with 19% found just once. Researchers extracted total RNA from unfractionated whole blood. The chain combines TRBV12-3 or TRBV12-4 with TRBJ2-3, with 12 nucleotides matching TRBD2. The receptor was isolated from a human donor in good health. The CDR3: CASSEGLAGTDTQYF. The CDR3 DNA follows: TGTGCCAGCAGCGAAGGACTAGCGGGAACAGATACGCAGTATTTT.